This T cell receptor (beta chain) was documented in a study of blood T cells in healthy people across ages. Study-wide results and caveats: Considered underestimates were the diversity estimates obtained from one million T cells.

PCR was performed a second time for roughly 7 to 11 cycles using a sample-barcoded 5' primer and a J-beta primer mix. MiXCR, applied by TCRdb to the 5' RACE reads, yields one record per CDR3 protein. Of about 1.7 million distinct CDR3 sequences in the sample, about 28% were seen once. Healthy individuals of Caucasian origin from Russia, aged roughly 6 to 100, served as donors. Staff drew around 10 milliliters of peripheral blood from each donor. The CDR3 contains 15 residues. J lost 1 base, V lost 3 bases, and 4 bases had no gene match. Germline loops: CDR1 DFQATT, CDR2 SNEGSKA (reference sequence). Concerning this clonotype: Its antigen is not identified. The CDR3 does not close with the conserved phenylalanine or tryptophan, likely indicating a read error.

This chain connects TRBV20-1 to TRBJ2-2, with 8 positions matching TRBD2. Sequenced: blood. This clonotype originated in a woman in her twenties or thirties in good health. For the CDR3, the DNA is TGCAGTGCTAGGTTAAGCGGGAGGAACACCGGGGAGCTGTTTTTA. Its translation is CSARLSGRNTGELFL.